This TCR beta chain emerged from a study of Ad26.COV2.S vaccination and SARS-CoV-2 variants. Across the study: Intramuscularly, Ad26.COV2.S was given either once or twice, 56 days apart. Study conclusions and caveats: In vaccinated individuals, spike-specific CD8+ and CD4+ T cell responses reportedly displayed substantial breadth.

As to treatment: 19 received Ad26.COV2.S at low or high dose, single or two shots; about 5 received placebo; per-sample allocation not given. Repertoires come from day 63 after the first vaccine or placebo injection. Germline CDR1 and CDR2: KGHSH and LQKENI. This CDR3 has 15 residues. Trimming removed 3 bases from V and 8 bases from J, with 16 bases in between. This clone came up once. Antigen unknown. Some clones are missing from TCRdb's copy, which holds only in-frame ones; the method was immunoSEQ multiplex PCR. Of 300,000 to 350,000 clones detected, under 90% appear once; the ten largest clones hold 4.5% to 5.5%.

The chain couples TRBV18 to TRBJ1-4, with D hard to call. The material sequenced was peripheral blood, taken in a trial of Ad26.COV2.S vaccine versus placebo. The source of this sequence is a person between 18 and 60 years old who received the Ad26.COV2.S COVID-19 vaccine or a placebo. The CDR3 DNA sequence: TGTGCCAGCTCACCGGGCGGCTACGGGGAGGAAAAACTGTTTTTT. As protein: CASSPGGYGEEKLFF.